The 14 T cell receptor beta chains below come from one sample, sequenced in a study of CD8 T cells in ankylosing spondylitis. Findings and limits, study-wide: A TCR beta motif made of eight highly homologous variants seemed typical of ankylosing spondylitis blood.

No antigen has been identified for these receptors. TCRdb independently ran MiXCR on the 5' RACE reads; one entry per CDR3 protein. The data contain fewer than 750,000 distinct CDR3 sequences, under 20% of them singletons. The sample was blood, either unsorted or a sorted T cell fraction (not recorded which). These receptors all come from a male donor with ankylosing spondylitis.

The CDR3 is CASSDDSVAGVYNEQFF. In nucleotides, the CDR3 is TGTGCCAGCAGTGATGATTCGGTGGCAGGGGTCTACAATGAGCAGTTCTTC. The chain combines TRBV6-4 with TRBJ2-1; TRBD1 might be the D (6 bases). Trimming pared 3 bases from V and 3 bases from J, leaving 18 bases between. Germline V gene data show CDR1 as MRHNA and CDR2 as SNTAGT. The CDR3 is 17 amino acids.

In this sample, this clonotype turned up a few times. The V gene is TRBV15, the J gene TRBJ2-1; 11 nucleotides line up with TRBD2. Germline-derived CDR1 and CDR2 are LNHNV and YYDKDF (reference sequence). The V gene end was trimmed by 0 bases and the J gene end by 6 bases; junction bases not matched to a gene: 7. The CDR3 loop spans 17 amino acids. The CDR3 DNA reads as TGTGCCACCAGCAGAGATAAGGGACTAGCGGCCTCCAATGAGCAGTTCTTC. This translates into CATSRDKGLAASNEQFF.

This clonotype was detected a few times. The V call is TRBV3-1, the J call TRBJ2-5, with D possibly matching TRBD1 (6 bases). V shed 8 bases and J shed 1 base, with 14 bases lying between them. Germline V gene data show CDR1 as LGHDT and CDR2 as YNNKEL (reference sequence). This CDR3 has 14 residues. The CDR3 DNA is TGTGCCAGCGCTGCGTCCAGGGGCCAAGAGACCCAGTACTTC. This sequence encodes CASAASRGQETQYF.

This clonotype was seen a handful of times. The DNA of the CDR3 is TGCAGTGCTTCCCCAGGGAGCTCCTACGAGCAGTACTTC. Translation gives CSASPGSSYEQYF. The chain joins TRBV20-1 to TRBJ2-7; D tentatively fits TRBD1 or TRBD2 (5 bases each). V lost 5 bases and J lost 0, with 11 bases in between. This CDR3 has 13 amino acids. Germline-derived CDR1 and CDR2 are DFQATT and SNEGSKA (reference sequence).

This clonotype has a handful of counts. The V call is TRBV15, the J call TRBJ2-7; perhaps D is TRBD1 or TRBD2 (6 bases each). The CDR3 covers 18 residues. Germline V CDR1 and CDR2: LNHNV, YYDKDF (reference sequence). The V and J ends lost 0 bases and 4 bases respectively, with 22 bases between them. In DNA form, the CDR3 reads TGTGCCACCAGCAGAGATTTCGGGCCGCAGGGGAGGAGATACGAGCAGTACTTC. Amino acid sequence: CATSRDFGPQGRRYEQYF. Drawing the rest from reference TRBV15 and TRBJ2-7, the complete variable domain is DAMVIQNPRYQVTQFGKPVTLSCSQTLNHNVMYWYQQKSSQAPKLLFHYYDKDFNNEADTPDNFQSRRPNTSFCFLDIRSPGLGDTAMYLCATSRDFGPQGRRYEQYFGPGTRLTVT.

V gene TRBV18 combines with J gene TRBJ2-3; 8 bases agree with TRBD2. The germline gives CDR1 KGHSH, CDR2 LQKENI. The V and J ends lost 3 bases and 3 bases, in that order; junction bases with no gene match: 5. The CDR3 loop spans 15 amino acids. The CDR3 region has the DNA TGTGCCAGCTCACCTCAGCGGGGGATTACAGATACGCAGTATTTT. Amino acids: CASSPQRGITDTQYF.

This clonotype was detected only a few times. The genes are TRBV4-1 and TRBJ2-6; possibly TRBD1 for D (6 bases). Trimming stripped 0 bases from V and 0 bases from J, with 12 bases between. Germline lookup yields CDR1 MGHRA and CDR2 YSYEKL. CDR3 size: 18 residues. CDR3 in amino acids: CASSQDRQDHSGANVLTF. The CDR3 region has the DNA TGCGCCAGCAGCCAAGATCGACAGGACCACTCTGGGGCCAACGTCCTGACTTTC.

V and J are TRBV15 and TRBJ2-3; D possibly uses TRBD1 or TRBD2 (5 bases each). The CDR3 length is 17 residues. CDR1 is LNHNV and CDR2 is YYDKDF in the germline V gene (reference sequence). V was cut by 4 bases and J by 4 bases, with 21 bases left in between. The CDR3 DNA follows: TGTGCCACCAGCACACTTTCATCGAGGGGTGGGCCAGATACGCAGTATTTT. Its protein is CATSTLSSRGGPDTQYF.

Here the CDR3 DNA reads TGCGCCAGCAGCCGAACGGGACAAAGTGGGGAGACCCAGTACTTC. It translates to CASSRTGQSGETQYF. The chain recombines TRBV5-1 with TRBJ2-5; possible D gene TRBD1, 6 bases. The CDR3 totals 15 residues. Trimming shortened V by 4 bases and J by 5 bases, and 18 bases separated the two germline ends. Per germline, CDR1 SGHRS and CDR2 YFSETQ.

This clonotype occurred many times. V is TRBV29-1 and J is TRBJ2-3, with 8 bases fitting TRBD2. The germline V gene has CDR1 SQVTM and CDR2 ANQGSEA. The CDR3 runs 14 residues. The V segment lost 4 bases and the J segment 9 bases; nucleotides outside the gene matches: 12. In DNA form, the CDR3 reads TGCAGCGTTGCGGGGGGGCCAGTCGGCCCAACGCAGTATTTT. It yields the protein CSVAGGPVGPTQYF.

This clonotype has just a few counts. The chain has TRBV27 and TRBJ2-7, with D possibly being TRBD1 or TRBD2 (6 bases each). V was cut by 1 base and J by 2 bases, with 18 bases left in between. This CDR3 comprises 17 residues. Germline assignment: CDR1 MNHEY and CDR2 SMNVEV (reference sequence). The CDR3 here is CASSLLYAPGAPYEQYF. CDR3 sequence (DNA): TGTGCCAGCAGTTTATTATATGCGCCGGGGGCCCCCTACGAGCAGTACTTC.

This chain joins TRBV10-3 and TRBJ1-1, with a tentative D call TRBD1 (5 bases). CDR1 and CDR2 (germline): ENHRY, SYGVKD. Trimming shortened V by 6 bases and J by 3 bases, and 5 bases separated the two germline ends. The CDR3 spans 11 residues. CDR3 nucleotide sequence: TGTGCCATCAGAGGGGACACTGAAGCTTTCTTT. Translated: CAIRGDTEAFF.

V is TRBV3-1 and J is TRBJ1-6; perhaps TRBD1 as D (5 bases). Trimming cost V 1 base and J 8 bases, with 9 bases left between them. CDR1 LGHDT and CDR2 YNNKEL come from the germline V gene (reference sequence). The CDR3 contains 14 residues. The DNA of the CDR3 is TGTGCCAGCAGCCAAGGTTTAGGGGATTCACCCCTCCACTTT. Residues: CASSQGLGDSPLHF.

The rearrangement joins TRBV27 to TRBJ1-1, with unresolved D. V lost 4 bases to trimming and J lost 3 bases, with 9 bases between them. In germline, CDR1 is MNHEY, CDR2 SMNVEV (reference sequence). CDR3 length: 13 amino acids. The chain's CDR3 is CASSYGVDTEAFF. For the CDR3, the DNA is TGTGCCAGCAGTTATGGGGTAGACACTGAAGCTTTCTTT.